The 23 T cell receptor beta chains given below trace back to one sample, sequenced in a study of long-term antiretroviral therapy in people with HIV. Version v3.0 of the immunoSEQ assay ran at survey level. Sequencing was performed with immunoSEQ multiplex PCR; in TCRdb, only in-frame clones are kept and a portion is missing. The table has 23,000 or so clones, under 85% seen once. Sequenced material: unsorted PBMCs, taken 2.1 years after starting antiretroviral therapy. These receptor sequences come from a man younger than 45 with HIV.

This chain uses TRBV2 with TRBJ2-1; 11 bases align to TRBD1. There are 13 residues in the CDR3. Losses at the gene ends were 9 bases for V and 10 bases for J; bases not matched to a gene: 8. Germline V gene lookup returns CDR1 SNHLY and CDR2 FYNNEI. CDR3 in DNA: TGTGCCAGTCCCGGGACAGGGGGTATGGAGCAGTTCTTC. Translating it yields CASPGTGGMEQFF.

The gene calls are TRBV28 and TRBJ2-1; 11 bases agree with TRBD2. Germline V gene sequence: CDR1 MDHEN, CDR2 SYDVKM. The CDR3 length is 15 residues. J was trimmed by 5 bases and V by 6 bases; bases with no gene match: 6. CDR3 sequence (DNA): TGTGCCAGCAGCCCCTCGGGACTAGCGGACAATGAGCAGTTCTTC. This sequence encodes CASSPSGLADNEQFF.

CDR3 sequence reads: CASSVEPRTSVTQPNEKLFF. CDR3 sequence (DNA): TGTGCCAGCAGCGTAGAACCCAGGACCAGTGTCACACAACCTAATGAAAAACTGTTTTTT. V is TRBV9 and J is TRBJ1-4; D gene unclear. CDR3 size: 20 residues. Germline V CDR1 and CDR2: SGDLS, YYNGEE. Trimming removed 0 bases from V and 3 bases from J, with 24 bases in between.

This chain joins TRBV6-9 and TRBJ1-2; TRBD1 matches at 10 bases. The J segment lost 4 bases and the V segment lost 5 bases, leaving 10 bases of the junction unmatched. CDR1 is MNHGY and CDR2 is SVAAGI in the germline V gene. The CDR3 loop spans 16 amino acids. CDR3 protein: CASSEGTGVWIYGYTF. CDR3 DNA sequence: TGTGCCAGCAGTGAAGGGACAGGGGTATGGATCTATGGCTACACCTTC.

The chain uses TRBV6-1 and TRBJ2-1, with TRBD2 matching over 7 bases. Germline loops: CDR1 MNHNS, CDR2 SASEGT. Trimming at V came to 7 bases and at J to 4 bases, leaving 4 bases not matched to a gene. There are 13 residues in the CDR3. The CDR3 sequence: CASTAGEYNEQFF. DNA for the CDR3: TGTGCCAGCACGGCGGGAGAGTACAATGAGCAGTTCTTC.

The J gene is TRBJ1-6, the V gene TRBV9; D gene uncertain. Trimming left V 4 bases short and J 0 bases short, with 11 bases between. CDR3 size: 16 residues. Germline CDR1 is SGDLS and CDR2 is YYNGEE. CDR3 nucleotides: TGTGCCAGCAGCCCCGAGGAGGACTCCTATAATTCACCCCTCCACTTT. Protein product: CASSPEEDSYNSPLHF.

The chain has TRBV6-1 and TRBJ2-1; D gene uncertain. Looked up from germline, CDR1 is MNHNS and CDR2 is SASEGT. There are 14 residues in the CDR3. The V and J ends lost 6 bases and 8 bases respectively, with 17 bases between them. CDR3 coding DNA: TGTGCCAGCAGCTGGGCCCCCATTGGGGATGAGCAGTTCTTC. Its translation: CASSWAPIGDEQFF.

The V gene is TRBV21-1, the J gene TRBJ2-3; the D segment call TRBD2 is taken from the table without a DNA check. TRBV21-1 constitutes a pseudogene. There are 18 residues in the CDR3. The CDR3 reads CASSKWASGKVSADTQYF. CDR3 DNA sequence: TGTGCCAGCAGCAAATGGGCTAGCGGGAAAGTGTCGGCAGATACGCAGTATTTT.

The rearrangement links TRBV21-1 to TRBJ2-1; the table's D call, TRBD1, was not checked against the DNA. TRBV21-1 is a pseudogene segment. The CDR3 is 12 amino acids. In nucleotides, the CDR3 is TGTGCCAGCAGCCGCGACAGGGATGAGCAGTTCTTC. This sequence encodes CASSRDRDEQFF.

This rearrangement joins TRBV28 to TRBJ1-1; no clear D. This CDR3 has 12 amino acids. CDR1 MDHEN and CDR2 SYDVKM come from the germline V gene. The V gene lost 3 bases and the J gene lost 7 bases, with 9 bases spanning the gap. CDR3 in amino acids: CASSFAGLEAFF. The CDR3, as DNA: TGTGCCAGCAGTTTCGCCGGGCTTGAAGCTTTCTTT. The entire variable domain, with the rest obtained from reference TRBV28 and TRBJ1-1, is as follows: DVKVTQSSRYLVKRTGEKVFLECVQDMDHENMFWYRQDPGLGLRLIYFSYDVKMKEKGDIPEGYSVSREKKERFSLILESASTNQTSMYLCASSFAGLEAFFGQGTRLTVV.

The J gene is TRBJ1-2, the V gene TRBV5-6; D is perhaps TRBD1 (6 bases). From germline, CDR1 is SGHDT and CDR2 YYEEEE. V was cut by 0 bases and J by 7 bases, with 22 bases left in between. The CDR3 covers 17 residues. The CDR3 nucleotides are TGTGCCAGCAGCTTGGGACAGGCAAAGGGGCTAAGAGGTGGCTACACCTTC. This gives the protein CASSLGQAKGLRGGYTF.

The genes are TRBV2 and TRBJ1-2; D remains unclear. From germline, CDR1 is SNHLY and CDR2 FYNNEI. CDR3 length: 15 residues. With 4 bases removed from V and 4 bases from J, the gap between germline ends came to 16 bases. As DNA, the CDR3 is TGTGCCAGCAGTGTACCTCGTGGCAGCCGCTATGGCTACACCTTC. Its protein product is CASSVPRGSRYGYTF.

CDR3 amino acids: CASSLWGQNEKLFF. The CDR3 bases are TGTGCCAGCAGCTTATGGGGCCAGAATGAAAAACTGTTTTTT. The J gene is TRBJ1-4, the V gene TRBV7-2, with D possibly TRBD1 on 5 matching bases. This CDR3 region has 14 residues. Germline-derived CDR1 and CDR2 are SGHTA and FQGNSA. Between the trimmed V and J ends, which lost 2 bases and 5 bases, there was a span of 9 bases.

The rearrangement links TRBV14 to TRBJ2-1; 12 bases fit TRBD2. The trim removed 2 bases at V and 9 bases at J, leaving 5 bases unmatched. The CDR3 runs 15 residues. Germline V lookup: CDR1 SGHDN, CDR2 FVKESK. In nucleotides, the CDR3 is TGTGCCAGCAGCCAACGACTAGCGGGAGTACCTGAGCAGTTCTTC. Its translation: CASSQRLAGVPEQFF.

The chain has TRBV11-2 and TRBJ2-6; TRBD2 matches at 7 bases. Germline loops: CDR1 SGHAT, CDR2 FQNNGV. V was clipped by 2 bases and J by 4 bases; unmatched bases: 2. The CDR3 loop spans 15 amino acids. CDR3 coding DNA: TGTGCCAGCAGCTTAAGGGGAGGGGGGGCCAACGTCCTGACTTTC. As protein: CASSLRGGGANVLTF. The full variable domain, rest sourced from reference TRBV11-2 and TRBJ2-6, is EAGVAQSPRYKIIEKRQSVAFWCNPISGHATLYWYQQILGQGPKLLIQFQNNGVVDDSQLPKDRFSAERLKGVDSTLKIQPAKLEDSAVYLCASSLRGGGANVLTFGAGSRLTVL.

The chain is built from TRBV5-1 and TRBJ2-3; 9 positions match TRBD2. The germline V gene encodes CDR1 SGHRS and CDR2 YFSETQ. V trimming: 4 bases; J trimming: 6 bases; junction bases outside the gene matches: 6. This CDR3 is 14 amino acids long. The CDR3 spells CASSAGTSMDTQYF. The CDR3 DNA is TGCGCCAGCAGCGCCGGGACTAGCATGGATACGCAGTATTTT.

The chain joins TRBV5-4 to TRBJ1-2; possibly TRBD1 for D (5 bases). With 4 bases removed from V and 4 bases from J, the gap between germline ends came to 20 bases. The CDR3 spans 16 residues. The V gene's germline CDR1 is SGHNT and CDR2 YYREEE (reference sequence). The CDR3 region is CASSPNYGQGTYGYTF. CDR3 DNA: TGTGCCAGCAGCCCGAATTATGGGCAGGGTACCTATGGCTACACCTTC.

The rearrangement joins TRBV19 to TRBJ1-4; D may be TRBD1 (6 bases). The V end was cut by 5 bases, the J end by 8 bases, with 18 bases between. The CDR3 contains 15 residues. CDR1 is LNHDA, CDR2 SQIVND, per germline (reference sequence). As DNA, the CDR3 is TGTGCCAGTAGTGTTCTGGTTGGGGGCGCGGAAAAACTGTTTTTT. Protein product: CASSVLVGGAEKLFF.

The V and J genes are TRBV10-3 and TRBJ2-1, with TRBD2 matching 10 bases. CDR3 length: 16 residues. CDR1 and CDR2 (germline): ENHRY, SYGVKD. V dropped 4 bases and J dropped 7; count of bases not matched to a gene: 10. CDR3 region: CAISGRTSGTPNEQFF. DNA of the CDR3: TGTGCCATCAGTGGGAGAACTAGCGGGACGCCTAATGAGCAGTTCTTC.

V is TRBV15 and J is TRBJ1-5, with D unresolved. Germline V gene data show CDR1 as LNHNV and CDR2 as YYDKDF (reference sequence). V lost 0 bases to trimming and J lost 11 bases, with 14 bases between them. The CDR3 is 14 residues long. CDR3 residues: CATSRDPTWESQHF. The DNA for the CDR3 is TGTGCCACCAGCAGAGATCCGACCTGGGAGTCCCAGCATTTT.

The gene calls are TRBV19 and TRBJ2-5, with 8 positions matching TRBD2. V lost 3 bases, J lost 3 bases, and 9 bases stayed unmatched. Germline CDR1 LNHDA, CDR2 SQIVND (reference sequence). This CDR3 is 16 amino acids long. The CDR3 is CASSMNLAGLEETQYF. The DNA of the CDR3 is TGTGCCAGTAGTATGAATCTAGCGGGTTTAGAAGAGACCCAGTACTTC.

This clone was detected once. The chain has TRBV6-1 and TRBJ1-2; 7 bases fit TRBD1. Trimming took 6 bases from V and 1 from J; bases not matched to a gene: 2. CDR1 is MNHNS and CDR2 is SASEGT in the germline V gene. The CDR3 loop spans 13 amino acids. The CDR3 DNA sequence: TGTGCCAGCAGAAGGGACAGTAACTATGGCTACACCTTC. It is translated as CASRRDSNYGYTF.

The chain carries TRBV19 and TRBJ1-6; 9 bases align to TRBD1. The trim removed 6 bases at V and 7 bases at J, leaving 1 base unmatched. Germline CDR1 and CDR2: LNHDA and SQIVND (reference sequence). CDR3 length: 13 residues. The CDR3 here is CASRDRGNSPLHF. CDR3 coding DNA: TGTGCCAGTAGGGACAGGGGCAATTCACCCCTCCACTTT. The complete variable domain, with remaining parts taken from reference TRBV19 and TRBJ1-6, reads DGGITQSPKYLFRKEGQNVTLSCEQNLNHDAMYWYRQDPGQGLRLIYYSQIVNDFQKGDIAEGYSVSREKKESFPLTVTSAQKNPTAFYLCASRDRGNSPLHFGNGTRLTVT.